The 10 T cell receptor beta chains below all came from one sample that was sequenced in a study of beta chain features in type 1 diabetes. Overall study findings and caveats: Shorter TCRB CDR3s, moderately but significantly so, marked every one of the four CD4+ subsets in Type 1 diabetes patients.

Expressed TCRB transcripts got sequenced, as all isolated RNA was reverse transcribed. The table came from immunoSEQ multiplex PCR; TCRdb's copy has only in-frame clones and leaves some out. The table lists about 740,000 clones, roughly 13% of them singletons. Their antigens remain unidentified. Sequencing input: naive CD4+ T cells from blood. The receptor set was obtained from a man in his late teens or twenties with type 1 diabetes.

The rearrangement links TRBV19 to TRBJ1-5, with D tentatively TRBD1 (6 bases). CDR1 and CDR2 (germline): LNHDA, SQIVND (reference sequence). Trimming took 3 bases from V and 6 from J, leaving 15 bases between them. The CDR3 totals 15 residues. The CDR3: CASSISGAGGQPQHF. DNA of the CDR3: TGTGCCAGTAGTATCTCAGGGGCGGGCGGTCAGCCCCAGCATTTT.

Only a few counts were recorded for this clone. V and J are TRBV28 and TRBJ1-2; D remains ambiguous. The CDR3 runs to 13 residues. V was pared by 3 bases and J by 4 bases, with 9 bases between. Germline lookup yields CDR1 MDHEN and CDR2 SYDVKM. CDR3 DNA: TGTGCCAGCAGTTTCCCACAGTCCTATGGCTACACCTTC. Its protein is CASSFPQSYGYTF.

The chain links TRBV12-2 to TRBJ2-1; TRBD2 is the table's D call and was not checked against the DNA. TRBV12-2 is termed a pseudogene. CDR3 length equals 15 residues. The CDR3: CASRLTSGGTNEQFF. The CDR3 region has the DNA TGTGCAAGTCGCCTCACTAGCGGGGGGACCAATGAGCAGTTCTTC.

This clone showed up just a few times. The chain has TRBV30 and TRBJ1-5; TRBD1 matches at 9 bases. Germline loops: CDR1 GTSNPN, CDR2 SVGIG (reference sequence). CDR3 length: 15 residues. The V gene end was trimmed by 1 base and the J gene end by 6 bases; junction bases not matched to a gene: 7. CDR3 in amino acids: CAWSALGQGFQPQHF. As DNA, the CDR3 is TGTGCCTGGAGTGCTCTTGGACAGGGGTTTCAGCCCCAGCATTTT.

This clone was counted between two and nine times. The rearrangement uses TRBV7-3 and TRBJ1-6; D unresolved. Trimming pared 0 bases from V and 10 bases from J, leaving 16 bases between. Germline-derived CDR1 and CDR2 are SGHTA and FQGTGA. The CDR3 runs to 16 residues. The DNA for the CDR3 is TGTGCCAGCAGCTTAACCGCGACCCCGGGAGGCTCACCCCTCCACTTT. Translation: CASSLTATPGGSPLHF.

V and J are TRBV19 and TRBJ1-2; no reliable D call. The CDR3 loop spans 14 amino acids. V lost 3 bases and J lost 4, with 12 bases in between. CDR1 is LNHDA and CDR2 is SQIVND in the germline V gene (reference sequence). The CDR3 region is CASSMTSGGYGYTF. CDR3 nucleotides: TGTGCCAGTAGTATGACAAGTGGAGGCTATGGCTACACCTTC.

The DNA for the CDR3 is TGTGCCAGCACCAACCTAGGGGGGACGGACTCCTACGAGCAGTACTTC. Its protein is CASTNLGGTDSYEQYF. V is TRBV5-8 and J is TRBJ2-7, with D possibly being TRBD1 or TRBD2 (6 bases each). V dropped 6 bases and J dropped 0 bases, with 19 bases sitting between them. CDR3 length: 16 residues. Germline V CDR1 and CDR2: SGHTS, YDEGEE.

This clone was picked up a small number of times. The CDR3 coding sequence is TGCGCCAGCAGCTTTCGGGAAGCAGGGGAGCAACAAGAGACCCAGTACTTC. It is translated as CASSFREAGEQQETQYF. The chain has TRBV5-1 and TRBJ2-5; D perhaps matches TRBD1 (6 bases). Trimming stripped 2 bases from V and 2 bases from J, with 19 bases between. The CDR3 spans 17 residues. Germline V gene data show CDR1 as SGHRS and CDR2 as YFSETQ.

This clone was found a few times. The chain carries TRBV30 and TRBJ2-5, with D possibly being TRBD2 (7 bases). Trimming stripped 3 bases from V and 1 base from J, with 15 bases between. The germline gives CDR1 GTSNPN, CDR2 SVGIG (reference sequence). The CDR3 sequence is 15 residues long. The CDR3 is CAWRWSGTIQETQYF. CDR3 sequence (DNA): TGTGCCTGGAGGTGGAGCGGGACAATCCAAGAGACCCAGTACTTC.

In DNA form, the CDR3 reads TGTGCCAGCAGTTACGTGGACAGATACAATGAGCAGTTCTTC. Translated: CASSYVDRYNEQFF. This chain links TRBV6-5 with TRBJ2-1; a weak D match, TRBD1 (6 bases). The V end was cut by 2 bases, the J end by 4 bases, with 9 bases between. Germline V gene data show CDR1 as MNHEY and CDR2 as SVGAGI. The CDR3 runs 14 residues.